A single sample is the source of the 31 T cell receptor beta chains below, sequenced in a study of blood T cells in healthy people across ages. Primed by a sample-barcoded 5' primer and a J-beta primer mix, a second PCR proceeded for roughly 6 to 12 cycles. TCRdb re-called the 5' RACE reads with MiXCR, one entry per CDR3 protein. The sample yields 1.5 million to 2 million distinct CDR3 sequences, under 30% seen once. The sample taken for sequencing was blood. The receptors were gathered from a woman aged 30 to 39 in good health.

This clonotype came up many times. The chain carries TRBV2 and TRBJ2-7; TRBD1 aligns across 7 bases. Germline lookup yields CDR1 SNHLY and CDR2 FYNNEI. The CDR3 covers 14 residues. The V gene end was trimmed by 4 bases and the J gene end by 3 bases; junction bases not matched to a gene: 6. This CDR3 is CASSGGQERYEQYF. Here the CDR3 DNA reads TGTGCCAGCAGTGGCGGACAGGAGCGCTACGAGCAGTACTTC.

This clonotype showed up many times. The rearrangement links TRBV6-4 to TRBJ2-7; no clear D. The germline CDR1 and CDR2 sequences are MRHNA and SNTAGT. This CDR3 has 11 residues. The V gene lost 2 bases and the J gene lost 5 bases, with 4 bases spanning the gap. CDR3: CASSDINEQYF. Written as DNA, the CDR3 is TGTGCCAGCAGTGACATCAACGAGCAGTACTTC.

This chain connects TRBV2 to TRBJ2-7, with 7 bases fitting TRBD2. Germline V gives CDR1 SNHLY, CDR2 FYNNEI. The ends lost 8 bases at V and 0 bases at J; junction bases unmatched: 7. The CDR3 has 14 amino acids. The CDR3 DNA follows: TGTGCCAGCGGTAAAGCGGGGAACTCCTACGAGCAGTACTTC. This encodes CASGKAGNSYEQYF. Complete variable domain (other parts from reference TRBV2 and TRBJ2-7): EPEVTQTPSHQVTQMGQEVILRCVPISNHLYFYWYRQILGQKVEFLVSFYNNEISEKSEIFDDQFSVERPDGSNFTLKIRSTKLEDSAMYFCASGKAGNSYEQYFGPGTRLTVT.

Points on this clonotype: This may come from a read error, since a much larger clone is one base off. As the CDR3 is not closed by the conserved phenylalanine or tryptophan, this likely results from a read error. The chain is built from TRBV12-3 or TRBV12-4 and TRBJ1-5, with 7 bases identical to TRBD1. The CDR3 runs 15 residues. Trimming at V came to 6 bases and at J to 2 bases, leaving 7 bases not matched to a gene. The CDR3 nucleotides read TGTGCCAGCAGCCGAGGGGGCTCGGGCAATCAGCCCCAGCATTAT. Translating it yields CASSRGGSGNQPQHY.

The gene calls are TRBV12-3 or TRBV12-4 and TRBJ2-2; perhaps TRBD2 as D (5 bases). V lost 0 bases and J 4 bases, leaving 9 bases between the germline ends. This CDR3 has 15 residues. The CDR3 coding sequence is TGTGCCAGCAGTTTAGCAGGGAGAGGCACCGGGGAGCTGTTTTTT. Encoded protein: CASSLAGRGTGELFF.

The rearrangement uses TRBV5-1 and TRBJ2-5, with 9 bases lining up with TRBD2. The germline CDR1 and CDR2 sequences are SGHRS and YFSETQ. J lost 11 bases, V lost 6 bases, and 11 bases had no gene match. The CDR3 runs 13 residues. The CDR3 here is CASTGTSNAEQYF. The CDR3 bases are TGCGCCAGCACCGGGACTAGCAACGCTGAGCAGTACTTC.

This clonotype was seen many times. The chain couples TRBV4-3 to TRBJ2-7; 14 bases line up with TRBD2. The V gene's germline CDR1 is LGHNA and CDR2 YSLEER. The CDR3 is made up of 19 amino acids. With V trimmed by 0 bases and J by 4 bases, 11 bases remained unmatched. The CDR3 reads CASSQDRARLAGGPYEQYF. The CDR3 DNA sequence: TGCGCCAGCAGCCAAGATAGGGCGAGACTAGCGGGAGGGCCTTACGAGCAGTACTTC.

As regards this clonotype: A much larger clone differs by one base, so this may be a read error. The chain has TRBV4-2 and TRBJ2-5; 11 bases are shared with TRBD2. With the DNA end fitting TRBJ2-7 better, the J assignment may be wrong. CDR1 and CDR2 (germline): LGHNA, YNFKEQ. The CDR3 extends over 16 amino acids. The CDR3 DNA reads TGTGCCAGCAACCAAGAGGCTTCACTAGCGGGAGTCGAGCAGTACTTC. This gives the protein CASNQEASLAGVEQYF.

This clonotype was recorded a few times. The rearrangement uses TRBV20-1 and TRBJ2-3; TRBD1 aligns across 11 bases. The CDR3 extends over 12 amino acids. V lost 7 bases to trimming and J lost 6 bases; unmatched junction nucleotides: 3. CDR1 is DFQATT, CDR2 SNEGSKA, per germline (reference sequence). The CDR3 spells CSVGQGADTQYF. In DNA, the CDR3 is TGCAGTGTCGGACAGGGGGCTGATACGCAGTATTTT.

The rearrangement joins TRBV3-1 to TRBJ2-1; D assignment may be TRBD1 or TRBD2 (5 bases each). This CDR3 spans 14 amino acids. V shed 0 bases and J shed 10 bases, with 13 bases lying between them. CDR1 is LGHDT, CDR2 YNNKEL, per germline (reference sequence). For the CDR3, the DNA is TGTGCCAGCAGCCAAGATTCCGGGGCCCACGAGCAGTTCTTC. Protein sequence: CASSQDSGAHEQFF.

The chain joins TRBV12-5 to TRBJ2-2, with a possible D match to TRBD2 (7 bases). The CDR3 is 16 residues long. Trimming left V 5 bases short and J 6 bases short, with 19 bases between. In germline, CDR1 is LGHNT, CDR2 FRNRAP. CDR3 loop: CASGPKGGGTAGELFF. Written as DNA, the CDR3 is TGTGCTAGTGGTCCCAAGGGAGGGGGGACTGCCGGGGAGCTGTTTTTT.

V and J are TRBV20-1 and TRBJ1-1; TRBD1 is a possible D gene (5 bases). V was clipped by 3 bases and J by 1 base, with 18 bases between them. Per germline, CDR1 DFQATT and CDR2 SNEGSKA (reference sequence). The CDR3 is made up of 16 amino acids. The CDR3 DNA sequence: TGCAGTGCTAGTAGGCGAGCAGGGATAGGGAACACTGAAGCTTTCTTT. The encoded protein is CSASRRAGIGNTEAFF.

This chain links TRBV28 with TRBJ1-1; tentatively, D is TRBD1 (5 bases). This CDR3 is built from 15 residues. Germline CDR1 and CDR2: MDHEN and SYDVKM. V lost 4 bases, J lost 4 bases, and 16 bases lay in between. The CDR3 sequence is CASSSRGRAPTEAFF. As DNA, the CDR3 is TGTGCCAGCAGTTCGAGGGGCAGGGCCCCCACTGAAGCTTTCTTT.

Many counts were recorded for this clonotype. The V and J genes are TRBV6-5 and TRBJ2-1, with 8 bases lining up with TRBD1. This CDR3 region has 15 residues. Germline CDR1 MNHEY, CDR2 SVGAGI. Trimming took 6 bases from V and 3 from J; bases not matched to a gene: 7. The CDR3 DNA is TGTGCCAGCAGGTCCCAGGGGGCGGGCTACAATGAGCAGTTCTTC. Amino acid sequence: CASRSQGAGYNEQFF.

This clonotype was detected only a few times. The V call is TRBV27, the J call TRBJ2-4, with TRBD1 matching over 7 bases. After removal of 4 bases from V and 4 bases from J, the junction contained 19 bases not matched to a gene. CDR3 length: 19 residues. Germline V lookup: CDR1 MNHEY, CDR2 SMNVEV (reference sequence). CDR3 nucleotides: TGTGCCAGCAGTTCATCTCCCGGGACAGTTATGACTTCGAAAAACATTCAGTACTTC. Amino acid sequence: CASSSSPGTVMTSKNIQYF.

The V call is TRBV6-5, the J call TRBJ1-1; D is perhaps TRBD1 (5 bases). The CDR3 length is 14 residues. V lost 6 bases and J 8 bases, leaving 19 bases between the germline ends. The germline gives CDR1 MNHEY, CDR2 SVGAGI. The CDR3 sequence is CASSSLEGLREAFF. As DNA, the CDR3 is TGTGCCAGCAGCTCACTCGAGGGACTTAGAGAAGCTTTCTTT.

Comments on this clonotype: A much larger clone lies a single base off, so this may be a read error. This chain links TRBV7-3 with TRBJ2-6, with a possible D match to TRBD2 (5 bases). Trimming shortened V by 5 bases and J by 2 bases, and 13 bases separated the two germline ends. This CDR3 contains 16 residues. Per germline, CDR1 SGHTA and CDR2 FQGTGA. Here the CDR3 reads CASSNVGLAGANVLTF. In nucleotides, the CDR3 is TGTGCCAGCAGCAACGTTGGACTGGCTGGGGCCAACGTCCTGACTTTC.

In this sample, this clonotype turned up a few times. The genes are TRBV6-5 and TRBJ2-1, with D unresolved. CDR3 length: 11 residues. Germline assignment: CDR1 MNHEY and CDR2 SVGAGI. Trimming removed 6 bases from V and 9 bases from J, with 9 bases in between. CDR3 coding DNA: TGTGCCAGCAGGTCTTCGGGTGAGCAGTTCTTC. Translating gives CASRSSGEQFF.

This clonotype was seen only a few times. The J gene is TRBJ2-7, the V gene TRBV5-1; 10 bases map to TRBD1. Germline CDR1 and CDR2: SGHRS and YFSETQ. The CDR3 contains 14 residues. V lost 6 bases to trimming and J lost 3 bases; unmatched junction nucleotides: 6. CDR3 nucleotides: TGCGCCAGCAAAAGTAGGACAGGGGGCTACGAGCAGTACTTC. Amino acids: CASKSRTGGYEQYF.

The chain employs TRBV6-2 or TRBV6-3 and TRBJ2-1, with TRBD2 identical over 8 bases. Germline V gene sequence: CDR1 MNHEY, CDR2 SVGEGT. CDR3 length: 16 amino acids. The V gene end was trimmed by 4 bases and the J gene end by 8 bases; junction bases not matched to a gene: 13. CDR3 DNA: TGTGCCAGCAGTTCCCCGAGCGGGAGACGGTACGATGAGCAGTTCTTC. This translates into CASSSPSGRRYDEQFF.

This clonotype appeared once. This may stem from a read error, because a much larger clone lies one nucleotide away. CDR3 sequence reads: CRANRETYEQYF. The CDR3 DNA follows: TGCAGGGCTAACAGGGAGACCTACGAGCAGTACTTC. This sequence joins TRBV20-1 and TRBJ2-7; tentatively, D is TRBD1 (6 bases). The CDR3 is 12 amino acids. Germline V gives CDR1 DFQATT, CDR2 SNEGSKA (reference sequence).

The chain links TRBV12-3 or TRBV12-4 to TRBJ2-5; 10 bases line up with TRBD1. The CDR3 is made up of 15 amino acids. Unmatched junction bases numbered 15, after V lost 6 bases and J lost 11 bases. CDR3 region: CASRAGTGDLDEQYF. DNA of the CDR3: TGTGCCAGCAGAGCCGGGACAGGGGATCTCGATGAGCAGTACTTC.

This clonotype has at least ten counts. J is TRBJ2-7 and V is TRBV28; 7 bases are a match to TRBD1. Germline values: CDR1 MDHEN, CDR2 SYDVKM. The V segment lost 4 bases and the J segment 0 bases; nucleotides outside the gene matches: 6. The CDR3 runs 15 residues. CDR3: CASSSAGGSSYEQYF. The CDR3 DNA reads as TGTGCCAGCAGTTCTGCAGGGGGTAGCTCCTACGAGCAGTACTTC.

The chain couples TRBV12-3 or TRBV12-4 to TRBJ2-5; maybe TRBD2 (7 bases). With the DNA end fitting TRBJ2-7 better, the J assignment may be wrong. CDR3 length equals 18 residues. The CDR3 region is CASSSLGGVIGTGYEQYF. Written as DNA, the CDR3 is TGTGCCAGCAGTAGTTTAGGGGGGGTGATCGGGACCGGCTACGAGCAGTACTTC.

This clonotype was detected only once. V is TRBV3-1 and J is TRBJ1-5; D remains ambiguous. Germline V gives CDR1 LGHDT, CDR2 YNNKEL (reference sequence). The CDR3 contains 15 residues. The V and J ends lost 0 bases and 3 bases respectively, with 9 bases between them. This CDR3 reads CASSQDLRDNQPQHF. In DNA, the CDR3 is TGTGCCAGCAGCCAAGATCTGCGTGACAATCAGCCCCAGCATTTT.

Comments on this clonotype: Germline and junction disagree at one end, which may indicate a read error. CDR3 in amino acids: CSVEEWAGTEAFF. The CDR3 DNA reads as TGCAGCGTCGAAGAATGGGCGGGTACTGAAGCTTTCTTT. V and J are TRBV29-1 and TRBJ1-1, with unresolved D. Germline values: CDR1 SQVTM, CDR2 ANQGSEA. The CDR3 totals 13 residues.

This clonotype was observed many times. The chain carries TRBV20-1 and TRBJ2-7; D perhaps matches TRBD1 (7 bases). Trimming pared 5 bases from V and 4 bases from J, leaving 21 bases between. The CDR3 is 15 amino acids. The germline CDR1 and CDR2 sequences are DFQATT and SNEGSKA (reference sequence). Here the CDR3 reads CSAGTAVGAGYEQYF. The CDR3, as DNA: TGCAGTGCTGGGACAGCTGTAGGAGCGGGTTACGAGCAGTACTTC.

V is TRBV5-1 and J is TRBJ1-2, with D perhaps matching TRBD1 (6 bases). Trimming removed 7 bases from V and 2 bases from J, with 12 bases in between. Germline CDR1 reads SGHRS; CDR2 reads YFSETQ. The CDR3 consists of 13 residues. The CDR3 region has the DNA TGCGCCAGCTCACGGGGGCTGAACTATGGCTACACCTTC. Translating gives CASSRGLNYGYTF. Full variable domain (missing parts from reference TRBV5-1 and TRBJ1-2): KAGVTQTPRYLIKTRGQQVTLSCSPISGHRSVSWYQQTPGQGLQFLFEYFSETQRNKGNFPGRFSGRQFSNSRSEMNVSTLELGDSALYLCASSRGLNYGYTFGSGTRLTVV.

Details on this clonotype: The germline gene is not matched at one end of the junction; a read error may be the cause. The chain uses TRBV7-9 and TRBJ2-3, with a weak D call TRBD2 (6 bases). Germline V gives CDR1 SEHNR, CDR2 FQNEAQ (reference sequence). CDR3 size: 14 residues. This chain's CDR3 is CASSRSGGTDTRYF. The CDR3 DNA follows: TGTGCCAGCAGCCGTAGCGGAGGCACAGATACGCGGTATTTT. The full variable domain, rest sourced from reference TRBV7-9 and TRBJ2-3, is DTGVSQNPRHKITKRGQNVTFRCDPISEHNRLYWYRQTLGQGPEFLTYFQNEAQLEKSRLLSDRFSAERPKGSFSTLEIQRTEQGDSAMYLCASSRSGGTDTRYFGPGTRLTVL.

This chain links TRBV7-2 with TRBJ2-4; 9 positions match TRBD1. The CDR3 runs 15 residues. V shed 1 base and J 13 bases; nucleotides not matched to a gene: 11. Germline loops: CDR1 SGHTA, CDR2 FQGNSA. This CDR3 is CASSLEEGQGYEQYF. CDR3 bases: TGTGCCAGCAGCTTAGAAGAGGGACAGGGTTATGAGCAGTACTTC. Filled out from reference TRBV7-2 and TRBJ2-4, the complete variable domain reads GAGVSQSPSNKVTEKGKDVELRCDPISGHTALYWYRQSLGQGLEFLIYFQGNSAPDKSGLPSDRFSAERTGGSVSTLTIQRTQQEDSAVYLCASSLEEGQGYEQYFGAGTRLSVL.

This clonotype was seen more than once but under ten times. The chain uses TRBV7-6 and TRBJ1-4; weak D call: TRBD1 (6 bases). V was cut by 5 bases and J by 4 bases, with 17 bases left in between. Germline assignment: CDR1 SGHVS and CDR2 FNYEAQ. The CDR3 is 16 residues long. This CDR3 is CASSKQQGNRNEKLFF. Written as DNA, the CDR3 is TGTGCCAGCAGCAAACAACAGGGTAACCGTAATGAAAAACTGTTTTTT.